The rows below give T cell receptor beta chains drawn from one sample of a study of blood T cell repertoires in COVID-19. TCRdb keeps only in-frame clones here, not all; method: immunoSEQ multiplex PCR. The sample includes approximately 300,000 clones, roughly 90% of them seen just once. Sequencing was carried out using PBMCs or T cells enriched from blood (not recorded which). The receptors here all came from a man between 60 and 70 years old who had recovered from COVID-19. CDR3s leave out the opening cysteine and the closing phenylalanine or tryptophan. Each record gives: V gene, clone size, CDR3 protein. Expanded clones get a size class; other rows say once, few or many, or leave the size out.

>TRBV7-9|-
ASSVIYPGQGAVNEQF
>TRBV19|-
ASQGSGNTIY
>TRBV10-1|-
ASSESGTSGYEQY
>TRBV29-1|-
SVATTGKNEKLF
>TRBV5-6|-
ASSYRTSGKLSTDTQY
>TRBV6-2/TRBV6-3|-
ASSYSRSYT
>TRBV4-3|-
ASSQRSRTSLSHPQETQY
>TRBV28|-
ASSSRATTLDTQY
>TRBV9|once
ASSPTSGATYEQY
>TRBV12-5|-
ASGLVLAGGLNNEQF
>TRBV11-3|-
ATWDRGSNEQY
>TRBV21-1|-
ASSKELAETTNTDTQY
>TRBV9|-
ASSAGTSGYEQY
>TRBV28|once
ASSSGALRTSGFDNEQF
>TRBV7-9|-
ASRSQSGTEAF
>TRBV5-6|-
ASSWPSGGGGQETQY
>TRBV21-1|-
ASSDGTGWCAAKNIQY
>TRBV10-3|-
AISESTLSSYNSPLH
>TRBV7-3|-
ASSSRPVQENTEAF
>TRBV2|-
ASSGTGGSGELF
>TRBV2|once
ASSEGQVRTEAF
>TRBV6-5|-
ASSWGQQYEQY
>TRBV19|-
ASSPPPRAGGSEQF
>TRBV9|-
ASSVEAGGPFFREQY
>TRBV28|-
ASSFLGQGGGGRAGYT
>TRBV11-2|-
ASGLAGAEDTQY
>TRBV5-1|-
ASSFQGDTQY
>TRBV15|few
ATSRGRQTQNNEQF
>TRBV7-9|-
ASSFGRGPYNEQF